This TCR beta chain was sequenced in a study of patients and donors after allogeneic stem cell transplantation. The V gene lost 4 bases and the J gene lost 5 bases, with 17 bases spanning the gap. Per the germline V gene, CDR1 is KGHSH and CDR2 is LQKENI. The CDR3 runs 15 residues. TCRdb re-called the RT-PCR reads through MiXCR, storing one row per CDR3 protein. The table records approximately 200,000 distinct CDR3 sequences, roughly two fifths of them present only once. The chain combines TRBV18 with TRBJ2-5; possible D gene TRBD2, 5 bases. This clonotype was sampled from a human donor who was either an allogeneic HSCT recipient or a stem cell or donor lymphocyte infusion donor (not recorded which). It is not recorded whose cells these are; they may come from a transplant donor. Material for sequencing was blood, either unsorted or a sorted T cell fraction (not recorded which). The CDR3 DNA follows: TGTGCCAGCTCACACCCTGGAGGCCCGGGTGAGACCCAGTACTTC. Translation: CASSHPGGPGETQYF.